This T cell receptor (beta chain) originates from a study of cytomegalovirus exposure and HLA in healthy donors. The germline CDR1 and CDR2 sequences are SEHNR and FQNEAQ (reference sequence). The V and J ends lost 1 base and 2 bases respectively, with 9 bases between them. The CDR3 covers 15 residues. Broader study findings: Using the classifier, cytomegalovirus status was reportedly diagnosed with high specificity and sensitivity. A later analysis showed that HLA-associated TCR beta chains had undergone more clonal expansion than equally common others. Links to common viral pathogens appeared, in a later analysis, for several of the most significant clusters.

As regards this clone: Its antigen is as yet unknown.

60 Vbeta and 13 Jbeta primers were used in PCR. The assay was immunoSEQ multiplex PCR, and TCRdb's table has in-frame clones only and misses some. Among about 89,000 clones, under 80% were seen once, and the ten largest hold around 1.5%. This clonotype originated in a male donor in good health and CMV-seronegative. Material for sequencing was PBMCs. The J gene is TRBJ2-1, the V gene TRBV7-9; D might be TRBD2 (5 bases). The CDR3 DNA is TGTGCCAGCAGCTTAGTGACGGGGACCTACAATGAGCAGTTCTTC. Translating gives CASSLVTGTYNEQFF.